These T cell receptor beta chains were read from a single sample in a study of graft-versus-host responses after intestinal transplantation. The antigens of these receptors remain unknown. Using immunoSEQ multiplex PCR, the repertoire was profiled, and TCRdb retains in-frame clones only, with some absent. The table has some 90,000 clones, over 85% seen once. The specimen was unstimulated CD8+ T cells sorted from spleen or lymph node cells, collected before intestinal transplant. These receptors were taken from a human donor who received an intestinal transplant. The CDR3 runs from the conserved cysteine through the conserved F or W. A D gene is named only where the DNA matches it firmly. Not every row has a clone size; where given, it reads once, few, many or a size class.

cdr3_length: 14; j_call: TRBJ1-6; clone_size: few; d_call: -; v_call: TRBV6-5; cdr3_aa: CASTSGVENSPLHF; cdr3_nt: TGTGCCAGCACCTCCGGGGTAGAGAATTCACCCCTCCACTTT
cdr3_length: 14; j_call: TRBJ2-1; clone_size: -; d_call: -; v_call: TRBV4-1; cdr3_aa: CASSSGSSYNEQFF; cdr3_nt: TGCGCCAGCAGCTCCGGGAGCTCCTACAATGAGCAGTTCTTC
cdr3_length: 14; j_call: TRBJ2-1; clone_size: -; d_call: -; v_call: TRBV4-1; cdr3_aa: CASSQRAGRNEQFF; cdr3_nt: TGCGCCAGCAGCCAGAGGGCCGGAAGAAATGAGCAGTTCTTC
cdr3_length: 14; j_call: TRBJ1-2; clone_size: -; d_call: TRBD1; v_call: TRBV13; cdr3_aa: CASSSPTGGYGYTF; cdr3_nt: TGTGCCAGCAGCTCCCCGACAGGGGGGTATGGCTACACCTTC
cdr3_length: 17; j_call: TRBJ2-7; clone_size: few; d_call: TRBD1; v_call: TRBV6-1; cdr3_aa: CASSEAVPDRVTYEQYF; cdr3_nt: TGTGCCAGCAGTGAAGCAGTTCCGGACAGGGTGACCTACGAGCAGTACTTC
cdr3_length: 15; j_call: TRBJ2-7; clone_size: once; d_call: TRBD2; v_call: TRBV27; cdr3_aa: CASSYSAGVTDEQYF; cdr3_nt: TGTGCCAGCAGTTACTCAGCGGGGGTGACAGACGAGCAGTACTTC
cdr3_length: 15; j_call: TRBJ2-1; clone_size: -; d_call: -; v_call: TRBV9; cdr3_aa: CASSVSNRGRLEQFF; cdr3_nt: TGTGCCAGCAGCGTAAGTAATAGAGGGAGGTTGGAGCAGTTCTTC
cdr3_length: 16; j_call: TRBJ2-3; clone_size: -; d_call: TRBD1; v_call: TRBV5-6; cdr3_aa: CASSWAGTGETDTQYF; cdr3_nt: TGTGCCAGCAGCTGGGCCGGGACAGGGGAAACAGATACGCAGTATTTT
cdr3_length: 15; j_call: TRBJ1-1; clone_size: -; d_call: TRBD1; v_call: TRBV14; cdr3_aa: CASSLSRGSNTEAFF; cdr3_nt: TGTGCCAGCAGCCTCAGCAGGGGGTCTAACACTGAAGCTTTCTTT
cdr3_length: 14; j_call: TRBJ2-3; clone_size: -; d_call: TRBD2; v_call: TRBV5-6; cdr3_aa: CASTLAGSTDTQYF; cdr3_nt: TGTGCCAGCACCCTAGCGGGGAGCACAGATACGCAGTATTTT
cdr3_length: 15; j_call: TRBJ1-1; clone_size: -; d_call: -; v_call: TRBV7-9; cdr3_aa: CASSSPGMGNTEAFF; cdr3_nt: TGTGCCAGCAGCTCCCCGGGGATGGGGAACACTGAAGCTTTCTTT
cdr3_length: 16; j_call: TRBJ2-1; clone_size: -; d_call: -; v_call: TRBV6-5; cdr3_aa: CASSYSGVSPLNEQFF; cdr3_nt: TGTGCCAGCAGTTACTCGGGCGTGTCTCCTCTCAATGAGCAGTTCTTC
cdr3_length: 13; j_call: TRBJ1-2; clone_size: once; d_call: -; v_call: TRBV6-5; cdr3_aa: CASSYSGGTGYTF; cdr3_nt: TGTGCCAGCAGTTACTCGGGCGGGACTGGCTACACCTTC
cdr3_length: 16; j_call: TRBJ2-3; clone_size: -; d_call: -; v_call: TRBV13; cdr3_aa: CASSESLYSGTDTQYF; cdr3_nt: TGTGCCAGCAGCGAATCCCTTTACTCGGGCACAGATACGCAGTATTTT
cdr3_length: 12; j_call: TRBJ2-1; clone_size: -; d_call: TRBD2; v_call: TRBV2; cdr3_aa: CASIGGGNEQFF; cdr3_nt: TGTGCCAGCATCGGGGGGGGTAATGAGCAGTTCTTC
cdr3_length: 14; j_call: TRBJ1-1; clone_size: -; d_call: -; v_call: TRBV18; cdr3_aa: CASSPRTENTEAFF; cdr3_nt: TGTGCCAGCTCACCACGGACAGAGAACACTGAAGCTTTCTTT
cdr3_length: 13; j_call: TRBJ1-4; clone_size: few; d_call: TRBD1; v_call: TRBV28; cdr3_aa: CASAGQNNEKLFF; cdr3_nt: TGTGCCAGCGCGGGACAGAATAATGAAAAACTGTTTTTT
cdr3_length: 15; j_call: TRBJ1-2; clone_size: -; d_call: TRBD1; v_call: TRBV4-1; cdr3_aa: CASSQSGQVNYGYTF; cdr3_nt: TGCGCCAGCAGCCAATCGGGACAGGTTAACTATGGCTACACCTTC
cdr3_length: 11; j_call: TRBJ1-5; clone_size: -; d_call: -; v_call: TRBV28; cdr3_aa: CASMTNQPQHF; cdr3_nt: TGTGCCAGCATGACTAATCAGCCCCAGCATTTT
cdr3_length: 16; j_call: TRBJ2-2; clone_size: once; d_call: TRBD2; v_call: TRBV4-1; cdr3_aa: CASSQRTSGMGGELFF; cdr3_nt: TGCGCCAGCAGCCAGAGGACTAGCGGGATGGGCGGGGAGCTGTTTTTT
cdr3_length: 15; j_call: TRBJ2-1; clone_size: -; d_call: TRBD1; v_call: TRBV4-3; cdr3_aa: CASTSQGGSHNEQFF; cdr3_nt: TGCGCCAGCACCTCCCAAGGGGGCAGCCACAATGAGCAGTTCTTC
cdr3_length: 16; j_call: TRBJ2-1; clone_size: -; d_call: TRBD2; v_call: TRBV10-1; cdr3_aa: CASSEVVLAGGNEQFF; cdr3_nt: TGCGCCAGCAGTGAAGTGGTACTAGCGGGCGGGAATGAGCAGTTCTTC
cdr3_length: 13; j_call: TRBJ1-1; clone_size: few; d_call: -; v_call: TRBV6-5; cdr3_aa: CASSHAGRTEAFF; cdr3_nt: TGTGCCAGCAGTCACGCGGGGAGGACTGAAGCTTTCTTT
cdr3_length: 12; j_call: TRBJ2-7; clone_size: -; d_call: -; v_call: TRBV28; cdr3_aa: CASRTVSYEQYF; cdr3_nt: TGTGCCAGCAGGACAGTCTCCTACGAGCAGTACTTC
cdr3_length: 16; j_call: TRBJ2-7; clone_size: -; d_call: TRBD1; v_call: TRBV5-1; cdr3_aa: CASSGGQGLGIYEQYF; cdr3_nt: TGCGCCAGCAGCGGAGGACAGGGTCTCGGAATCTACGAGCAGTACTTC
cdr3_length: 16; j_call: TRBJ2-1; clone_size: -; d_call: -; v_call: TRBV7-9; cdr3_aa: CASSGLVAEGYNEQFF; cdr3_nt: TGTGCCAGCAGCGGGTTGGTAGCGGAGGGCTACAATGAGCAGTTCTTC
cdr3_length: 15; j_call: TRBJ2-7; clone_size: -; d_call: TRBD2; v_call: TRBV6-5; cdr3_aa: CASSLISGGTYEQYF; cdr3_nt: TGTGCCAGCAGTCTCATTAGCGGGGGGACGTACGAGCAGTACTTC
cdr3_length: 18; j_call: TRBJ1-4; clone_size: -; d_call: TRBD1; v_call: TRBV12-5; cdr3_aa: CASGLVAILGQGNEKLFF; cdr3_nt: TGTGCTAGTGGTTTGGTAGCCATTCTAGGACAGGGGAATGAAAAACTGTTTTTT
cdr3_length: 13; j_call: TRBJ2-1; clone_size: -; d_call: -; v_call: TRBV2; cdr3_aa: CASSDSHYNEQFF; cdr3_nt: TGTGCCAGCAGTGATTCACATTACAATGAGCAGTTCTTC
cdr3_length: 14; j_call: TRBJ2-3; clone_size: -; d_call: TRBD2; v_call: TRBV10-2; cdr3_aa: CASSQAGGTDTQYF; cdr3_nt: TGCGCCAGCAGTCAGGCGGGAGGAACAGATACGCAGTATTTT
cdr3_length: 16; j_call: TRBJ2-2; clone_size: -; d_call: TRBD1; v_call: TRBV4-3; cdr3_aa: CASSHLTGKNTGELFF; cdr3_nt: TGCGCCAGCAGCCACCTGACAGGGAAGAACACCGGGGAGCTGTTTTTT
cdr3_length: 17; j_call: TRBJ2-3; clone_size: few; d_call: TRBD2; v_call: TRBV6-4; cdr3_aa: CARIGTSGRESTDTQYF; cdr3_nt: TGTGCCAGAATCGGGACTAGCGGGAGGGAAAGCACAGATACGCAGTATTTT
cdr3_length: 14; j_call: TRBJ1-5; clone_size: -; d_call: TRBD1; v_call: TRBV12-5; cdr3_aa: CASGPSTGVQPQHF; cdr3_nt: TGTGCTAGTGGTCCCTCGACAGGGGTCCAGCCCCAGCATTTT
cdr3_length: 17; j_call: TRBJ2-1; clone_size: -; d_call: TRBD1; v_call: TRBV4-1; cdr3_aa: CASSQDWATGAPLKQFF; cdr3_nt: TGCGCCAGCAGCCAAGATTGGGCGACAGGGGCCCCCCTGAAGCAGTTCTTC
cdr3_length: 16; j_call: TRBJ2-7; clone_size: -; d_call: TRBD2; v_call: TRBV7-9; cdr3_aa: CASSAPWREGLYEQYF; cdr3_nt: TGTGCCAGCAGCGCCCCTTGGCGGGAGGGCCTCTACGAGCAGTACTTC
cdr3_length: 15; j_call: TRBJ1-1; clone_size: -; d_call: -; v_call: TRBV4-1; cdr3_aa: CASSQAGTINTEAFF; cdr3_nt: TGCGCCAGCAGCCAGGCCGGGACAATAAACACTGAAGCTTTCTTT
cdr3_length: 15; j_call: TRBJ2-3; clone_size: -; d_call: TRBD2; v_call: TRBV13; cdr3_aa: CASSRRGGSTDTQYF; cdr3_nt: TGTGCCAGCAGCCGAAGGGGAGGGAGCACAGATACGCAGTATTTT
cdr3_length: 16; j_call: TRBJ2-7; clone_size: -; d_call: TRBD1; v_call: TRBV29-1; cdr3_aa: CSAFGDRGLSSYEQYF; cdr3_nt: TGCAGCGCATTCGGGGACAGGGGCCTCAGCTCCTACGAGCAGTACTTC
cdr3_length: 15; j_call: TRBJ2-5; clone_size: -; d_call: -; v_call: TRBV7-9; cdr3_aa: CASTPFVAGAETQYF; cdr3_nt: TGTGCCAGCACTCCATTCGTGGCGGGGGCAGAGACCCAGTACTTC
cdr3_length: 14; j_call: TRBJ2-1; clone_size: -; d_call: TRBD1; v_call: TRBV19; cdr3_aa: CATTPGGSYNEQFF; cdr3_nt: TGTGCCACCACCCCAGGGGGCTCCTACAATGAGCAGTTCTTC
cdr3_length: 15; j_call: TRBJ2-7; clone_size: -; d_call: TRBD1; v_call: TRBV27; cdr3_aa: CASSSGTVPSYEQYF; cdr3_nt: TGTGCCAGCAGTTCCGGGACAGTCCCCTCCTACGAGCAGTACTTC
cdr3_length: 15; j_call: TRBJ2-7; clone_size: once; d_call: TRBD1; v_call: TRBV7-7; cdr3_aa: CASSPGTDTGYEQYF; cdr3_nt: TGTGCCAGCAGCCCCGGGACAGACACCGGCTACGAGCAGTACTTC
cdr3_length: 15; j_call: TRBJ2-5; clone_size: -; d_call: -; v_call: TRBV6-1; cdr3_aa: CASINLEGGAETQYF; cdr3_nt: TGTGCCAGCATTAATTTGGAGGGGGGGGCAGAGACCCAGTACTTC
cdr3_length: 13; j_call: TRBJ2-7; clone_size: few; d_call: TRBD2; v_call: TRBV10-3; cdr3_aa: CAISSTSRYEQYF; cdr3_nt: TGTGCCATCAGTTCGACTAGCCGCTACGAGCAGTACTTC
cdr3_length: 12; j_call: TRBJ2-4; clone_size: once; d_call: TRBD1; v_call: TRBV5-1; cdr3_aa: CASSFQGDIQYF; cdr3_nt: TGCGCCAGCAGCTTTCAGGGGGACATTCAGTACTTC
cdr3_length: 14; j_call: TRBJ2-1; clone_size: once; d_call: TRBD2; v_call: TRBV7-7; cdr3_aa: CASTPSPLAGEQFF; cdr3_nt: TGTGCCAGCACCCCTTCTCCGCTAGCGGGTGAGCAGTTCTTC
cdr3_length: 15; j_call: TRBJ2-4; clone_size: -; d_call: -; v_call: TRBV6-5; cdr3_aa: CASSLGADGTAIQYF; cdr3_nt: TGTGCCAGCAGTTTGGGAGCTGACGGCACAGCCATTCAGTACTTC
cdr3_length: 15; j_call: TRBJ1-6; clone_size: -; d_call: TRBD1; v_call: TRBV27; cdr3_aa: CASSYGTGGISPLHF; cdr3_nt: TGTGCCAGCAGTTACGGGACAGGGGGAATTTCACCCCTCCACTTT
cdr3_length: 15; j_call: TRBJ1-1; clone_size: -; d_call: TRBD1; v_call: TRBV7-9; cdr3_aa: CASSLPGQGPTEAFF; cdr3_nt: TGTGCCAGCAGCTTACCGGGACAGGGGCCCACTGAAGCTTTCTTT
cdr3_length: 14; j_call: TRBJ2-7; clone_size: -; d_call: TRBD1; v_call: TRBV6-5; cdr3_aa: CASSRENRGYEQYF; cdr3_nt: TGTGCCAGCAGCCGAGAGAACAGGGGTTACGAGCAGTACTTC
cdr3_length: 14; j_call: TRBJ1-2; clone_size: -; d_call: TRBD1; v_call: TRBV27; cdr3_aa: CASSPKSGGWGCTF; cdr3_nt: TGTGCCAGCAGTCCGAAATCAGGGGGCTGGGGCTGCACCTTC
cdr3_length: 13; j_call: TRBJ1-1; clone_size: once; d_call: TRBD1; v_call: TRBV2; cdr3_aa: CASMGTGGPEAFF; cdr3_nt: TGTGCCAGCATGGGGACAGGAGGCCCTGAAGCTTTCTTT